A selection of T cell receptor beta chains follows, all from one sample in a study of glioma-infiltrating T cells. In TCRdb, the multiplex PCR reads were re-called with MiXCR into one record per CDR3 protein. The table has approximately 90,000 distinct CDR3 sequences, about 25% seen once; the top ten hold over 5%. Sequencing was performed on glioma tissue, nonneoplastic brain tissue, or PBMCs (not recorded which). These receptors were collected from a human donor with low-grade glioma or glioblastoma, undergoing nonglioma brain surgery, or in good health (not recorded which). The CDR3 runs from the conserved cysteine through the conserved F or W. The order of the fields is D gene, V gene, clone size, J gene, CDR3 DNA, CDR3 protein. The D gene is left open where the match is weak. Clone size is stated in some rows and not others, as once, few, many or a class when expanded.

>NA|TRBV18|NA|TRBJ1-1
TGTGCCAGCTCACCACAGTTTGGCACTGAAGCTTTCTTT
CASSPQFGTEAFF
>NA|TRBV12-3/TRBV12-4|few|TRBJ1-2
TGTGCCAGCATCTCCCGGGAGGAGGGCTATGGCTACACCTTC
CASISREEGYGYTF
>NA|TRBV20-1|many|TRBJ1-2
TGCAGTGCTAACAACAGGGCTGAATTGGGCTACACCTTC
CSANNRAELGYTF
>NA|TRBV27|many|TRBJ1-5
TGTGCCAGCAGTCCGTGGACCTATAGCAATCAGCCCCAGCATTTT
CASSPWTYSNQPQHF
>NA|TRBV18|many|TRBJ2-7
TGTGCCAGCTCACCCCAAGAGGGGGGGAATCCGCAGTACTTC
CASSPQEGGNPQYF
>TRBD2|TRBV7-2|many|TRBJ2-3
TGTGCCAGCAGATATAACGGACTAGCGGGTATCGATACGCAGTATTTT
CASRYNGLAGIDTQYF
>TRBD2|TRBV20-1|many|TRBJ2-3
TGCAGTGCTAGAGAATCCAGCGGGGTATTCACAGATACGCAGTATTTT
CSARESSGVFTDTQYF
>NA|TRBV5-4|NA|TRBJ2-3
TGTGCCAGCAGCTTGAATCCACGGCCAGATACGCAGTATTTT
CASSLNPRPDTQYF
>TRBD1|TRBV15|many|TRBJ2-7
TGTGCCACCAGCAGAGCGACAGGGCGATTGAGCGAGCAGTACTTC
CATSRATGRLSEQYF
>NA|TRBV4-1|many|TRBJ2-5
TGCGCCAGCAGCCCCGCCGAATCGAGCCAAGAGACCCAGTACTTC
CASSPAESSQETQYF
>NA|TRBV20-1|many|TRBJ2-3
TGCAGTGCTAGAGATGGGTGGGATACGCAGTATTTT
CSARDGWDTQYF
>TRBD1|TRBV2|few|TRBJ1-4
TGTGCGAGCACCCGACAGGGAGGTACTGAAAAACTGTTTTTT
CASTRQGGTEKLFF
>TRBD2|TRBV20-1|NA|TRBJ2-7
TGCAGTGCTAGACGCTCTAGCGGGCGACCCTACGAGCAGTACTTC
CSARRSSGRPYEQYF
>TRBD1|TRBV4-2|few|TRBJ1-2
TGTGCCAGCAGCCGTGTGACAGGGGGCTCCGACTATGGCTACACCTTC
CASSRVTGGSDYGYTF